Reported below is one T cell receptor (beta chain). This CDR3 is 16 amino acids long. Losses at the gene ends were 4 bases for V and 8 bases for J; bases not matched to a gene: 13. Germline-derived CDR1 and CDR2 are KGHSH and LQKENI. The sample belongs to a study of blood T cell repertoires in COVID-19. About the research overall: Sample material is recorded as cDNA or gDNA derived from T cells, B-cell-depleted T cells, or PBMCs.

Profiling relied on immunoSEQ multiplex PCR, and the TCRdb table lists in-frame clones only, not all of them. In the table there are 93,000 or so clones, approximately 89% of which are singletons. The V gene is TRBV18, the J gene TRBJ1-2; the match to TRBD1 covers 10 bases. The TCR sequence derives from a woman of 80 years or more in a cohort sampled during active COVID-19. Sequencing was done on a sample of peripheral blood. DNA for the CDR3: TGTGCCAGCTCACTCTCACAGCCGGGACAGGGGCGAGGCTACACCTTC. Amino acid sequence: CASSLSQPGQGRGYTF. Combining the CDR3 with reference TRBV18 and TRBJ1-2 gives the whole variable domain NAGVMQNPRHLVRRRGQEARLRCSPMKGHSHVYWYRQLPEEGLKFMVYLQKENIIDESGMPKERFSAEFPKEGPSILRIQQVVRGDSAAYFCASSLSQPGQGRGYTFGSGTRLTVV.